Below, 2 T cell receptor beta chains from the same sample are listed, as sequenced in a study of cytomegalovirus exposure and HLA in healthy donors. PCR used 60 Vbeta primers and 13 Jbeta primers. TCRdb's table, derived via immunoSEQ multiplex PCR, lists solely in-frame clones and lacks some. Of about 180,000 clones listed, approximately 80% are singletons. Sequenced sample: PBMCs. Source of these receptors: a girl aged 10-17 years in good health and CMV-seropositive.

The chain joins TRBV30 to TRBJ2-1; 11 bases match TRBD2. CDR3 size: 14 residues. J was trimmed by 8 bases and V by 2 bases; bases with no gene match: 5. CDR1 and CDR2 from the germline V gene are GTSNPN and SVGIG (reference sequence). CDR3 DNA sequence: TGTGCCTGGAGTATAGCGGGAGGGCTCGATGAGCAGTTCTTC. Translated, it gives CAWSIAGGLDEQFF.

The chain employs TRBV7-2 and TRBJ2-4, with TRBD1 as a possible D gene (6 bases). V was clipped by 5 bases and J by 12 bases, with 20 bases between them. From germline, CDR1 is SGHTA and CDR2 FQGNSA. The CDR3 spans 14 residues. CDR3 in DNA: TGTGCCAGCAGCCCCTCCCAGGGACACCAAAGTCAGTACTTC. Translating gives CASSPSQGHQSQYF.